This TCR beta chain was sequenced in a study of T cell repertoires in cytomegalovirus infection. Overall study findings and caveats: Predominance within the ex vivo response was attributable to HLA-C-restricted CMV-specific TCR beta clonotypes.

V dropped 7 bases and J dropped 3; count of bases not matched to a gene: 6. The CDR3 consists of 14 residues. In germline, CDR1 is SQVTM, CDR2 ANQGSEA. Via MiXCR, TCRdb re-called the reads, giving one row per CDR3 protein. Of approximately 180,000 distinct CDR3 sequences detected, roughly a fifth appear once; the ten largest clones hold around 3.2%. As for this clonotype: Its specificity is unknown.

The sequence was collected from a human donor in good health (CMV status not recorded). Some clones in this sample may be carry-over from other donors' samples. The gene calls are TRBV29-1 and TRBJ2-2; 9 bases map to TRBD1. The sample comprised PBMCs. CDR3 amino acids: CSARTGVDTGELFF. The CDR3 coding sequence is TGCAGCGCGAGGACAGGGGTCGACACCGGGGAGCTGTTTTTT.